The TCR beta chain under discussion was sequenced for a study of blood T cell repertoires in COVID-19. Study at large: Collection of acute and convalescent COVID-19 samples took place in the United States, Italy and Spain. Sources were T cells, B-cell-depleted T cells, or PBMCs; the material itself was cDNA or gDNA.

Trimming took 4 bases from V and 10 from J; bases not matched to a gene: 2. Germline lookup yields CDR1 SEHNR and CDR2 FQNEAQ (reference sequence). This CDR3 has 12 amino acids. This clone was seen a single time. Under the authors' procedure: From reference gene primer amplification, estimates of nucleated cell counts were derived. Repertoires were generated with immunoSEQ multiplex PCR, while TCRdb's copy carries only in-frame clones and drops some. V and J calls plus clone size are reproduced from that table; the DNA served to infer D and trimming. Of under 75,000 clones listed, roughly 80% are singletons.

The chain couples TRBV7-9 to TRBJ2-1, with 9 bases aligning to TRBD2. The clonotype originates from a man in his 70s who had recovered from COVID-19. Sequenced material: peripheral blood. The chain's CDR3 is CASSSTSGEQFF. The CDR3 DNA reads as TGTGCCAGCAGCTCCACTAGCGGGGAGCAGTTCTTC.